The entry that follows covers one T cell receptor beta chain sequence. Its antigen remains unknown. Profiling relied on immunoSEQ multiplex PCR, and the TCRdb table lists in-frame clones only, not all of them. The table shows about 1.5 million clones, with roughly 98% occurring only once. Germline values: CDR1 LGHNA, CDR2 YNFKEQ. This CDR3 contains 18 residues. V gave up 3 bases and J gave up 1 base; unmatched junction bases: 11. Every donor, a Caucasian adult, lived in Nashville, Tennessee. The data originate from a study of shared clonotypes between healthy human individuals. Study-wide findings and caveats: Despite large depth, rarefaction showed incomplete sorted-subset sequencing. In a few donors, around 5% of naive CD4 clonotypes appeared in common. Only blood was sampled, and tissue TCR repertoires likely differ from blood ones.

This sequence joins TRBV4-2 and TRBJ2-1, with 8 bases matching TRBD1. The sample was naive CD4+ T cells sorted from blood. The subset here: CD45RA+ positively selected. This clonotype was sampled from a man aged 25-45 years in good health. CDR3 nucleotide sequence: TGTGCCAGCAGCCAGTTCGTAACGGGACAGGCTTCCTACAATGAGCAGTTCTTC. It is translated as CASSQFVTGQASYNEQFF.